This TCR beta chain stems from a study of T cell responses to AZD1222 COVID-19 vaccine. Findings and limits, study-wide: An increase in Spike-specific TCR breadth and depth was observed after two AZD1222 doses. Of spike-specific TCRs, nearly half reportedly target regions left unmutated in variants. Regions 160-218 and 743-854 dominated among vaccine-associated CD4 TCRs spanning spike. The study identified only five to seven AZD1222 recipients as seropositive at baseline.

TCRdb's table, derived via immunoSEQ multiplex PCR, lists solely in-frame clones and lacks some. Of under 150,000 clones in the sample, 90% to 95% were seen once. This CDR3 has 13 residues. Between the trimmed V and J ends, which lost 4 bases and 1 base, there was a span of 7 bases. Concerning this clone: What it recognizes is unknown.

The sequencing here drew on peripheral blood, taken on day 0 of AZD1222 vaccination. This receptor was taken from an adult in good health. The J gene is TRBJ1-1, the V gene TRBV12-3 or TRBV12-4, with a weak D call TRBD1 (5 bases). The DNA for the CDR3 is TGTGCCAGCAGTTCGGACACGAACACTGAAGCTTTCTTT. Protein sequence: CASSSDTNTEAFF.